This TCR beta chain emerged from a study of blood T cell repertoires in COVID-19 (TCRdb year 2020). The study in broad terms: Samples covering the acute and convalescent phases of COVID-19 were provided by collaborators in the United States, Italy and Spain. The dataset comprised deeply sampled blood TCRbeta repertoires from subjects exposed to, actively infected with, or recovered from COVID-19. A de-identified subject ID, COVID-19 status, age in years and sex were almost always included in the sample metadata. The material from the prospective study consisted of cDNA or gDNA derived from T cells, B-cell-depleted T cells, or PBMCs. HLA class I and class II types, where available, came from metadata supplied by the sample provider rather than from assay-based typing. The repertoires were made available in a free public database intended to serve as a resource for research on the immune response to SARS-CoV-2. The samples were drawn from two sources: the first 160 participants of the ongoing ImmuneRACE study, and fewer than 1,500 subjects contributed by 6 global collaborators. The investigation overall reported the following: The quantity of clinical and demographic metadata differed by source and by participant and was supplied without curation.

Participants in the prospective study were aged roughly 18 to 100 years, lived in under 30 United States geographic areas, and enrolled through a virtual design. Cohort assignment in the prospective study relied on participant-reported clinical history from a screening survey and a study questionnaire. Exposed participants had been in contact with someone with a PCR-confirmed or clinician-diagnosed COVID-19 case within 2 weeks of study entry. In the prospective study, whole blood, serum and a nasopharyngeal or oropharyngeal swab were collected from each participant by mobile phlebotomists. Additional blood draws and questionnaires over an approximately two-month period could optionally be provided by prospective study participants. Prospective study blood samples were shipped either frozen or at room temperature before DNA extraction. From the cysteine through the phenylalanine, the CDR3 covers 11 amino acids. Kept here is only the CDR3 DNA, which spans 33 bases and is read in frame from base 1. V was cut back by 4 bases and J by 4 bases, leaving a gap of 4 bases between them. Looking up the germline V gene (reference sequence) yields CDR1 LGHDT and CDR2 YNNKEL.

TCRbeta CDR3 regions were amplified from genomic DNA using the immunoSEQ Assay, a bias-controlled multiplex PCR. For the original study's pipeline: The number of nucleated cells in each sample was estimated from the amplification of reference gene primers within the assay. To quantify the absolute abundance of each unique TCRbeta CDR3 rearrangement, sequence reads were collapsed and filtered. Productive Simpson clonality was computed per sample as the square root of Simpson's diversity index over productive rearrangements. In TCRdb, the immuneACCESS table is reduced to in-frame sequences with V and J assigned. These tables do not hold every clone; where another copy was compared, an unresolved V gene accounts for under half, and the others remain unexplained. D and trimming come from the DNA, and the V and J calls and clone size come from that table. This sample is represented by hundreds of thousands of clones; 70% to 90% of them were singletons. About 1.5% of the sample lies in the top ten.

Notes on this clone: Its antigen specificity is not known. Base qualities are not at hand, and no much larger clone is one base apart.

The specimen was PBMCs or T cells enriched from blood (not recorded which). The chain couples TRBV3-1 (or the pseudogene TRBV3-2) to TRBJ1-2; no D segment can be confidently identified. This TCR was recovered from a woman between 18 and 29 years old who had been exposed to COVID-19. The bases are TGTGCCAGCAGCCGAGGCTATGGCTACACCTTC. This sequence encodes CASSRGYGYTF.